Following are 25 T cell receptor beta chains from one sample sequenced in a study of blood T cell repertoires in COVID-19. Some clones are missing from TCRdb's copy, which holds only in-frame ones; the method was immunoSEQ multiplex PCR. The sample contains 180,000 or so clones, more than 75% of which appear only once. Sequenced material: peripheral blood. The receptors were sampled from a man aged 35-49 years with active or convalescent COVID-19.

The chain is built from TRBV9 and TRBJ2-1, with a weak D call TRBD1 (5 bases). The CDR3 is 14 residues long. V dropped 2 bases and J dropped 8 bases, with 14 bases sitting between them. From germline, CDR1 is SGDLS and CDR2 YYNGEE. The CDR3 sequence is CASSVTVKDDEQFF. In DNA, the CDR3 is TGTGCCAGCAGCGTGACAGTTAAGGACGATGAGCAGTTCTTC.

The chain combines TRBV5-6 with TRBJ1-3, with 7 bases fitting TRBD1. Germline values: CDR1 SGHDT, CDR2 YYEEEE. The CDR3 spans 17 residues. V was pared by 3 bases and J by 6 bases, with 15 bases of the junction left unmatched. Here the CDR3 reads CASSSYRQGEFANTIYF. DNA of the CDR3: TGTGCCAGCAGCTCATACAGACAGGGCGAGTTTGCAAACACCATATATTTT. The complete variable domain, with remaining parts taken from reference TRBV5-6 and TRBJ1-3, reads DAGVTQSPTHLIKTRGQQVTLRCSPKSGHDTVSWYQQALGQGPQFIFQYYEEEERQRGNFPDRFSGHQFPNYSSELNVNALLLGDSALYLCASSSYRQGEFANTIYFGEGSWLTVV.

V is TRBV19 and J is TRBJ1-5; TRBD1 matches 7 bases. The CDR3 consists of 15 residues. J lost 0 bases, V lost 10 bases, and 9 bases had no gene match. Germline lookup yields CDR1 LNHDA and CDR2 SQIVND (reference sequence). The CDR3 spells CATRGTALSNQPQHF. The CDR3 region has the DNA TGTGCCACCCGAGGGACAGCCCTTAGCAATCAGCCCCAGCATTTT.

This clone has only one observation. The CDR3 protein is CASSLRGQKFGNTIYF. The DNA of the CDR3 is TGTGCCAGCAGCTTAAGGGGACAGAAGTTTGGAAACACCATATATTTT. This chain links TRBV7-9 with TRBJ1-3; TRBD1 matches 7 bases. V lost 2 bases, J lost 3 bases, and 7 bases stayed unmatched. This CDR3 is built from 16 residues. Looked up from germline, CDR1 is SEHNR and CDR2 is FQNEAQ (reference sequence). Supplemented by reference TRBV7-9 and TRBJ1-3, the full variable domain reads DTGVSQNPRHKITKRGQNVTFRCDPISEHNRLYWYRQTLGQGPEFLTYFQNEAQLEKSRLLSDRFSAERPKGSFSTLEIQRTEQGDSAMYLCASSLRGQKFGNTIYFGEGSWLTVV.

The chain is built from TRBV19 and TRBJ2-1; D may be TRBD2 (7 bases). The CDR3 runs 16 residues. V was clipped by 1 base and J by 5 bases, with 15 bases between them. Per the germline V gene, CDR1 is LNHDA and CDR2 is SQIVND (reference sequence). The CDR3 DNA reads TGTGCCAGTAGTATAGCATGGCGAGGGGGGGACAATGAGCAGTTCTTC. It specifies CASSIAWRGGDNEQFF.

This clone was seen a single time. The chain uses TRBV6-6 and TRBJ1-6; D is possibly TRBD1 (6 bases). V shed 2 bases and J shed 10 bases, with 15 bases lying between them. This CDR3 is built from 15 residues. In germline, CDR1 is MNHNY, CDR2 SVGAGI (reference sequence). The CDR3 region has the DNA TGTGCCAGCAGTTACCCTGTAGGGGGAGAATCACCCCTCCACTTT. As protein: CASSYPVGGESPLHF.

The chain joins TRBV4-1 to TRBJ2-7; 8 nucleotides line up with TRBD2. CDR1 is MGHRA and CDR2 is YSYEKL in the germline V gene. J was trimmed by 2 bases and V by 2 bases; bases with no gene match: 5. CDR3 length: 15 amino acids. CDR3 in amino acids: CASSQHSGDAYEQYF. The CDR3 DNA reads TGCGCCAGCAGCCAACATAGCGGGGACGCCTACGAGCAGTACTTC.

The chain joins TRBV28 to TRBJ1-1; D is unresolved. Germline assignment: CDR1 MDHEN and CDR2 SYDVKM. V gave up 10 bases and J gave up 5 bases, with 11 bases separating them. CDR3 size: 11 residues. DNA of the CDR3: TGTGCCATCGAGAGGGTTACTGAAGCTTTCTTT. Protein product: CAIERVTEAFF.

Only one count was recorded for this clone. The chain couples TRBV11-2 to TRBJ1-1; D gene unclear. Germline CDR1 and CDR2: SGHAT and FQNNGV. Trimming took 5 bases from V and 4 from J, leaving 5 bases between them. The CDR3 is 11 amino acids. DNA of the CDR3: TGTGCCAGCAGCCCCCGCACTGAAGCTTTCTTT. It yields the protein CASSPRTEAFF.

This clone was detected only once. The J gene is TRBJ2-7, the V gene TRBV3-1 (or the pseudogene TRBV3-2); maybe TRBD2 (6 bases). Trimming stripped 1 base from V and 5 bases from J, with 15 bases between. The germline CDR1 and CDR2 sequences are LGHDT and YNNKEL (reference sequence). The CDR3 consists of 15 residues. The CDR3 region is CASSQGLRPSDEQYF. DNA for the CDR3: TGTGCCAGCAGCCAAGGGCTAAGGCCTAGCGACGAGCAGTACTTC.

The V call is TRBV5-1, the J call TRBJ2-1; no reliable D call. V was clipped by 1 base and J by 6 bases, with 5 bases between them. The CDR3 sequence is 12 residues long. Germline CDR1 SGHRS, CDR2 YFSETQ. CDR3 amino acids: CASSLLGNEQFF. The CDR3 bases are TGCGCCAGCAGCTTGCTAGGCAATGAGCAGTTCTTC.

This clone was found a few times. This chain uses TRBV19 with TRBJ1-1; D might be TRBD1 (5 bases). The germline gives CDR1 LNHDA, CDR2 SQIVND (reference sequence). With 2 bases removed from V and 5 bases from J, the gap between germline ends came to 15 bases. This CDR3 is built from 15 residues. CDR3: CASSIMLRGRTEAFF. CDR3 in DNA: TGTGCCAGTAGTATAATGTTAAGGGGTCGAACTGAAGCTTTCTTT.

The CDR3: CASSFGTGLNEKLFF. As DNA, the CDR3 is TGTGCCAGCAGTTTCGGGACAGGGCTTAATGAAAAACTGTTTTTT. This chain links TRBV6-5 with TRBJ1-4, with 9 bases lining up with TRBD1. CDR3 length: 15 residues. V lost 4 bases to trimming and J lost 4 bases; unmatched junction nucleotides: 4. Germline V lookup: CDR1 MNHEY, CDR2 SVGAGI.

This clone was counted between two and nine times. The V gene is TRBV6-1, the J gene TRBJ2-1; D possibly corresponds to TRBD1 (5 bases). Trimming left V 3 bases short and J 12 bases short, with 21 bases between. There are 15 residues in the CDR3. Germline-derived CDR1 and CDR2 are MNHNS and SASEGT. CDR3 amino acids: CASSEQGLVNERQFF. The CDR3, as DNA: TGTGCCAGCAGTGAGCAGGGTCTGGTAAATGAGCGGCAGTTCTTC.

The chain recombines TRBV7-2 with TRBJ1-1, with D possibly being TRBD1 (5 bases). The CDR3 contains 14 residues. Germline assignment: CDR1 SGHTA and CDR2 FQGNSA. The germline V and J ends were trimmed by 1 base and 3 bases, with 9 bases remaining between them. The DNA of the CDR3 is TGTGCCAGCAGCTTAGGGCAGGGCTACACTGAAGCTTTCTTT. Amino acid sequence: CASSLGQGYTEAFF.

V gene TRBV19 combines with J gene TRBJ1-5, with TRBD1 identical over 9 bases. V was clipped by 6 bases and J by 6 bases; unmatched bases: 6. Germline CDR1 reads LNHDA; CDR2 reads SQIVND (reference sequence). The CDR3 is 14 residues long. Written as DNA, the CDR3 is TGTGCCAGTAGAGGGGACAGGGTGTTTCAGCCCCAGCATTTT. Encoded protein: CASRGDRVFQPQHF.

The V and J genes are TRBV11-2 and TRBJ2-7; 9 nucleotides agree with TRBD1. Germline CDR1 SGHAT, CDR2 FQNNGV. V was pared by 0 bases and J by 10 bases, with 4 bases of the junction left unmatched. CDR3 length: 13 amino acids. The CDR3: CASSLDRQGVQYF. The DNA for the CDR3 is TGTGCCAGCAGCTTAGATCGACAGGGGGTTCAGTACTTC.

The gene calls are TRBV3-1 (or the pseudogene TRBV3-2) and TRBJ2-7; TRBD2 matches at 7 bases. The J segment lost 2 bases and the V segment lost 0 bases, leaving 4 bases of the junction unmatched. This CDR3 has 15 residues. CDR1 is LGHDT, CDR2 YNNKEL, per germline (reference sequence). The CDR3 spells CASSQEIGGTYEQYF. CDR3 bases: TGTGCCAGCAGCCAAGAGATCGGGGGGACCTACGAGCAGTACTTC.

The chain joins TRBV28 to TRBJ1-1; 8 nucleotides line up with TRBD1. The V gene's germline CDR1 is MDHEN and CDR2 SYDVKM. The CDR3 extends over 15 amino acids. Losses at the gene ends were 8 bases for V and 0 bases for J; bases not matched to a gene: 8. This CDR3 reads CASLGQGLMNTEAFF. In DNA form, the CDR3 reads TGTGCCAGCTTAGGACAGGGATTAATGAACACTGAAGCTTTCTTT.

This rearrangement joins TRBV29-1 to TRBJ2-7, with 8 bases fitting TRBD1. In germline, CDR1 is SQVTM, CDR2 ANQGSEA. CDR3 length: 11 residues. Germline trimming cut 7 bases from V and 3 bases from J; bases unmatched to any gene: 2. The CDR3 protein is CSAGQGYEQYF. In DNA form, the CDR3 reads TGCAGCGCCGGACAGGGCTACGAGCAGTACTTC.

Regarding this clone: Additional DNA sequences in this sample encode the identical CDR3. This rearrangement joins TRBV3-1 (or the pseudogene TRBV3-2) to TRBJ2-7, with TRBD1 identical over 9 bases. Germline V gene lookup returns CDR1 LGHDT and CDR2 YNNKEL (reference sequence). J was trimmed by 3 bases and V by 4 bases; bases with no gene match: 4. The CDR3 totals 14 residues. The CDR3 is CASSPGQGLYEQYF. CDR3 DNA: TGTGCCAGCAGCCCCGGACAGGGGCTCTACGAGCAGTACTTC.

This clone was observed once. The junction departs from germline at one end; a sequencing error may be responsible. The V call is TRBV18, the J call TRBJ2-5; weak D call: TRBD2 (6 bases). Germline V gene data show CDR1 as KGHSH and CDR2 as LQKENI. The CDR3 extends over 15 amino acids. CDR3 protein: CASSPPGRGGETQYF. DNA of the CDR3: TGTGCCAGCTCGCCACCGGGACGAGGAGGGGAGACCCAGTACTTC.

The V and J genes are TRBV4-3 and TRBJ1-1; D is unresolved. V was clipped by 4 bases and J by 13 bases, with 16 bases between them. The CDR3 extends over 12 amino acids. Germline V gene lookup returns CDR1 LGHNA and CDR2 YSLEER. The CDR3 region has the DNA TGCGCCAGCAGCCGAAACCAAGAACGGGTTTTCTTT. This codes for CASSRNQERVFF.

The J gene is TRBJ1-3, the V gene TRBV9; 8 nucleotides agree with TRBD1. The trim removed 4 bases at V and 5 bases at J, leaving 5 bases unmatched. Per germline, CDR1 SGDLS and CDR2 YYNGEE. The length of the CDR3 is 14 residues. The CDR3 DNA is TGTGCCAGCAGCATGACAGGGGATCGAAACACCATATATTTT. Its protein is CASSMTGDRNTIYF.

This clone was detected once. The rearrangement joins TRBV4-3 to TRBJ1-6; unclear D gene. There are 17 residues in the CDR3. V dropped 0 bases and J dropped 3 bases, with 12 bases sitting between them. CDR1 LGHNA and CDR2 YSLEER come from the germline V gene. The CDR3 sequence is CASSQEGPAGYNSPLHF. CDR3 nucleotide sequence: TGCGCCAGCAGCCAAGAGGGTCCCGCAGGCTATAATTCACCCCTCCACTTT.